This T cell receptor (beta chain) stems from a study of CD8 T cells in Susac syndrome. Reverse transcription of roughly 0.5 to 1 ug RNA was performed with random hexamers. One entry per CDR3 protein results from TCRdb running MiXCR on the immunoSEQ multiplex PCR reads. The sample shows about 160,000 distinct CDR3 sequences, 95% to 97% of them seen only once. TCR beta was sequenced from blood CD8+ and CD4+ T cells. CDR1 and CDR2 (germline): SGHAT, FQNNGV. The germline V and J ends were trimmed by 1 base and 9 bases, with 11 bases remaining between them. This CDR3 contains 13 residues. Sequencing input: CD4+ T cells from PBMCs. The clonotype was recovered from a human donor with Susac syndrome. The chain joins TRBV11-2 to TRBJ2-3; D possibly corresponds to TRBD2 (6 bases). The CDR3 DNA is TGTGCCAGCAGCTTAGGGACTACAGCAACGCAGTATTTT. Translating it yields CASSLGTTATQYF.